These T cell receptor beta chains were read from a single sample in a study of tumor-infiltrating lymphocytes in primary liver carcinoma. TCRdb reprocessed the multiplex PCR reads with MiXCR, giving one entry per CDR3 protein. The sample lists 80,000 or so distinct CDR3 sequences; roughly two thirds were seen once. The sample taken for sequencing was liver tumor tissue from sampling region 4. The receptors derive from a woman aged 60-75 years with primary liver carcinoma and hepatitis B virus infection. The conserved cysteine and the conserved F or W are not part of the CDR3 here. Fields, in order: J gene, V gene, CDR3 protein.

j_call: TRBJ2-7; v_call: TRBV28; cdr3_aa: TSTYSHPGTSYERY
j_call: TRBJ2-1; v_call: TRBV6-5; cdr3_aa: ASSYRPAVDHNEQL
j_call: TRBJ2-1; v_call: TRBV28; cdr3_aa: ASSPDSSSYNEQF
j_call: TRBJ2-1; v_call: TRBV12-3/TRBV12-4; cdr3_aa: ASAYGYNEQF
j_call: TRBJ2-7; v_call: TRBV20-1; cdr3_aa: SARDYRGGSYEQY
j_call: TRBJ2-2; v_call: TRBV6-1; cdr3_aa: ASSEVVAGGPIGELF
j_call: TRBJ2-7; v_call: TRBV4-1; cdr3_aa: ASSQDCGGVGAYEQY
j_call: TRBJ2-2; v_call: TRBV11-3; cdr3_aa: ASSPGTGGNGELF
j_call: TRBJ1-1; v_call: TRBV6-1; cdr3_aa: ASSEVGTLPN
j_call: TRBJ2-6; v_call: TRBV14; cdr3_aa: ASSQIGTGVNVLT
j_call: TRBJ2-7; v_call: TRBV12-5; cdr3_aa: ASALTGRRSYEQY
j_call: TRBJ2-1; v_call: TRBV5-4; cdr3_aa: ASNSDTVYNEQF
j_call: TRBJ2-2; v_call: TRBV4-1; cdr3_aa: ASSQEGGWSNTGELF
j_call: TRBJ1-1; v_call: TRBV7-3; cdr3_aa: ASSPGPTNTEAF
j_call: TRBJ2-7; v_call: TRBV29-1; cdr3_aa: SVHGTSVSYEQH
j_call: TRBJ2-2; v_call: TRBV20-1; cdr3_aa: SVRDTGTGTGELF
j_call: TRBJ2-5; v_call: TRBV29-1; cdr3_aa: SVGSIQQETLY
j_call: TRBJ1-4; v_call: TRBV30; cdr3_aa: AWGDQGANEKLF
j_call: TRBJ2-2; v_call: TRBV24-1; cdr3_aa: ATSSTKTSTETGELF
j_call: TRBJ2-7; v_call: TRBV6-2/TRBV6-3; cdr3_aa: AGSFKGVSHEQY
j_call: TRBJ1-2; v_call: TRBV11-2; cdr3_aa: TSSLKGASGGVYT
j_call: TRBJ2-6; v_call: TRBV5-1; cdr3_aa: ASSLGQNFGANVLT
j_call: TRBJ2-3; v_call: TRBV4-2; cdr3_aa: ASSQFGVRVDTQY
j_call: TRBJ2-1; v_call: TRBV29-1; cdr3_aa: SVEGDRSSEQF
j_call: TRBJ2-5; v_call: TRBV5-1; cdr3_aa: ASSLGRRETQY
j_call: TRBJ2-3; v_call: TRBV11-2; cdr3_aa: ANSMGLLTDTRY
j_call: TRBJ2-3; v_call: TRBV11-3; cdr3_aa: ARSFMTSIDTQY
j_call: TRBJ2-5; v_call: TRBV19; cdr3_aa: ASTPQGAVETQY
j_call: TRBJ1-5; v_call: TRBV20-1; cdr3_aa: SAKKGTFSNQSQH
j_call: TRBJ1-3; v_call: TRBV6-1; cdr3_aa: ASSEVGDYAGTIY
j_call: TRBJ2-7; v_call: TRBV20-1; cdr3_aa: SARLLPNPYEQY
j_call: TRBJ1-2; v_call: TRBV6-1; cdr3_aa: ASSETRDYGYI
j_call: TRBJ2-7; v_call: TRBV11-2; cdr3_aa: VSTTPGRDARGEQY
j_call: TRBJ2-1; v_call: TRBV11-2; cdr3_aa: ASSYETSVRYNEQF
j_call: -; v_call: TRBV11-2; cdr3_aa: ASSLVGNADTQH
j_call: TRBJ2-2; v_call: TRBV5-1; cdr3_aa: TSSFQGNTGELF
j_call: TRBJ2-7; v_call: TRBV6-1; cdr3_aa: ASSESFDGYEQY
j_call: TRBJ1-6; v_call: TRBV6-5; cdr3_aa: ASRLDRGHNSPLH
j_call: TRBJ2-2; v_call: TRBV29-1; cdr3_aa: SWVGSFTGELF
j_call: TRBJ2-1; v_call: TRBV10-2; cdr3_aa: TSSDNPYSYNEQF
j_call: TRBJ2-1; v_call: TRBV6-1; cdr3_aa: ATRRTDSYDEQF
j_call: TRBJ2-3; v_call: TRBV29-1; cdr3_aa: SVEGQETSADTQY
j_call: TRBJ2-1; v_call: TRBV5-1; cdr3_aa: ARSITDRPYNEQF
j_call: TRBJ2-6; v_call: TRBV7-3; cdr3_aa: ASSLSVRNRPGANVLT